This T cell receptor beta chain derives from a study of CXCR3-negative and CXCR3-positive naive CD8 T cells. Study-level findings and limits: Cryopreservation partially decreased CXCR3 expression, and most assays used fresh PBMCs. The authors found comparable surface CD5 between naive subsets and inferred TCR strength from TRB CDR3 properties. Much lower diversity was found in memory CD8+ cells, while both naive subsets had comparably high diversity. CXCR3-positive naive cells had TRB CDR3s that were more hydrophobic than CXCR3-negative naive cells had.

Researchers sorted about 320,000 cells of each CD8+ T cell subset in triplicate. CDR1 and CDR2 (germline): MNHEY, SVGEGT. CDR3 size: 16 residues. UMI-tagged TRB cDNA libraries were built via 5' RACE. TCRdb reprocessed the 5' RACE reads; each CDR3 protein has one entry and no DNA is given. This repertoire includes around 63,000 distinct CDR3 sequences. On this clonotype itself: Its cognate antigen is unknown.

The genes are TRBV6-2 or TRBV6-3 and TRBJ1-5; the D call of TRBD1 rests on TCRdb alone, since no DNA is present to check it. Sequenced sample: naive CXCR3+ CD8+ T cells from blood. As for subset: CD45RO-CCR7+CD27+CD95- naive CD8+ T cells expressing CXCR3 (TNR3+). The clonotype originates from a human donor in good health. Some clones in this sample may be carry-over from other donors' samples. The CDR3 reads CASSYGTTGGNQPQHF.